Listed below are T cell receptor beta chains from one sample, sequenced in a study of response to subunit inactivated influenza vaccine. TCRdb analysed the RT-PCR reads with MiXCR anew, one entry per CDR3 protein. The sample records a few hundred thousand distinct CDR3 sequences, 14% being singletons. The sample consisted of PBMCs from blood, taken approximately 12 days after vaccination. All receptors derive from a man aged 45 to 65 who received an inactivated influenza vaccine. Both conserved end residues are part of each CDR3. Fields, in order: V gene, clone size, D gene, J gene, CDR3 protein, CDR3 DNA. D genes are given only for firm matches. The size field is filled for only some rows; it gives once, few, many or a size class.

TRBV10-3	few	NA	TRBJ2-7	CAISEERVEQGKSKQYF	TGTGCCATAAGTGAGGAACGGGTTGAACAGGGTAAATCCAAGCAGTACTTC
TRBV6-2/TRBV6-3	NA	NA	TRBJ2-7	CASRPGSGNSYEQYF	TGTGCCAGCAGACCGGGGTCGGGGAACTCCTACGAGCAGTACTTC
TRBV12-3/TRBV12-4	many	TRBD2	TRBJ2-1	CASELAGATNEQFF	TGTGCCAGCGAACTAGCGGGGGCCACCAATGAGCAGTTCTTC
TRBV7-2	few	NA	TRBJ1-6	CASSLGAGYNSPLHF	TGTGCCAGCAGCTTAGGGGCCGGATATAATTCACCCCTCCACTTT
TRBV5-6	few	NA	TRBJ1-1	CASSFRVGVTEAFF	TGTGCCAGCAGCTTTCGCGTTGGGGTCACTGAAGCTTTCTTT
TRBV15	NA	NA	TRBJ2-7	CATSTDKVSYEQYF	TGTGCCACCAGCACCGACAAAGTCTCCTACGAGCAGTACTTC
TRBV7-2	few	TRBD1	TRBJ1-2	CASSPGTAKGALYGYTF	TGTGCCAGCAGCCCCGGGACAGCCAAGGGGGCCCTCTATGGCTACACCTTC
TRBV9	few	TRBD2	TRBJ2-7	CASSVGSGGPYEQYF	TGTGCCAGCAGCGTAGGGAGCGGGGGGCCCTACGAGCAGTACTTC
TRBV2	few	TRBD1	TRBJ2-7	CASRTTGYPAYEQYF	TGTGCCAGCAGAACGACAGGGTACCCTGCCTACGAGCAGTACTTC
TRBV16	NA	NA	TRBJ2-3	CASSALGAIRADTQYF	TGTGCCAGCAGCGCGCTGGGCGCTATCCGAGCGGATACGCAGTATTTT
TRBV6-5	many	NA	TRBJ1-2	CASSYQGLGYTF	TGTGCCAGCAGTTACCAGGGGCTCGGCTACACCTTC